This T cell receptor (beta chain) was sequenced for a study of blood T cell repertoires in COVID-19. Background on the study: Samples taken during acute and convalescent COVID-19 were collected in the United States, Italy and Spain.

Looked up from germline, CDR1 is MNHEY and CDR2 is SMNVEV (reference sequence). The CDR3 runs 14 residues. V trimming: 5 bases; J trimming: 9 bases; junction bases outside the gene matches: 6. Remarks on this clone: This same CDR3 is encoded by further DNA sequences in the sample.

The data were produced by immunoSEQ multiplex PCR, yet TCRdb's version contains in-frame clones alone and is incomplete. The table records roughly 200,000 clones, 70% to 90% of them present only once. The chain recombines TRBV27 with TRBJ1-6; 8 nucleotides agree with TRBD1. The sample consisted of peripheral blood. This receptor was identified in a man between 40 and 49 years old with active or convalescent COVID-19. The CDR3 DNA sequence: TGTGCCAGCAGTCCAGACAGGGGTTCTTCACCCCTCCACTTT. Translating it yields CASSPDRGSSPLHF.